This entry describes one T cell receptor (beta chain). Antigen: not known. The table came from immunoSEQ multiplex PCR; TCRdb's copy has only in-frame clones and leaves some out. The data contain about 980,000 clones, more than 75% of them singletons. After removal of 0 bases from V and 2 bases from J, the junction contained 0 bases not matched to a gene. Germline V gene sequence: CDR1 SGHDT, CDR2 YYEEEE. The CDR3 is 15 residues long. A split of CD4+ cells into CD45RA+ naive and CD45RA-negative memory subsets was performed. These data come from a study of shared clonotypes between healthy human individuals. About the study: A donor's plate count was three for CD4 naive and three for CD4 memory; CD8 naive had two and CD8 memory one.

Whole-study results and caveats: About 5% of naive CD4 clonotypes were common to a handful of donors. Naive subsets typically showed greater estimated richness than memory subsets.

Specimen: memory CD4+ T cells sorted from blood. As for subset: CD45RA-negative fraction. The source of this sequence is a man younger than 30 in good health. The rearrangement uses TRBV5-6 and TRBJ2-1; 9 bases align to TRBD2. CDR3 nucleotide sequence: TGTGCCAGCAGCTTGGGACTAGCGGCCTACAATGAGCAGTTCTTC. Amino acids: CASSLGLAAYNEQFF.